This T cell receptor (beta chain) was identified during a study of beta chain features in type 1 diabetes. Study context: Comparable age, gender and cell yields were observed in patients relative to healthy donors.

Expressed TCRB transcripts got sequenced, as all isolated RNA was reverse transcribed. Libraries were prepared by immunoSEQ multiplex PCR; TCRdb keeps only in-frame clonotypes and omits some of them. The sample includes roughly 610,000 clones, roughly a sixth of them seen just once. The CDR3 totals 14 residues. V gave up 3 bases and J gave up 0 bases, with 10 bases separating them. Germline loops: CDR1 SGHRS, CDR2 YFSETQ. Purity of each sorted population was above 98%. This sequence was found in a man aged 18 to 29 in good health. The chain combines TRBV5-1 with TRBJ2-7; D gene ambiguous. The sequenced sample was naive CD4+ T cells from blood. CDR3 coding DNA: TGCGCCAGCAGCTCCCTGAGTAGCTCCTACGAGCAGTACTTC. Protein product: CASSSLSSSYEQYF.